Sequencing of this T cell receptor beta chain was carried out in a study of cytomegalovirus exposure and HLA in healthy donors. Study-wide points: Trimming of TCR beta V- and J-genes showed a link, identified in a later analysis, to a missense DCLRE1C variant. It was reported in a later analysis that an Asian-associated ancestry cluster showed fewer N-insertions than the roughly 710-donor mean.

Amplification used 60 Vbeta primers and 13 Jbeta primers. Clones were sequenced by immunoSEQ multiplex PCR, and TCRdb holds only the in-frame ones, with some missing. This table has around 120,000 clones, 65% to 75% appearing once. Trimming shortened V by 4 bases and J by 3 bases, and 9 bases separated the two germline ends. The CDR3 runs 14 residues. Germline-derived CDR1 and CDR2 are SGHNT and YENEEA. About this clone itself: As yet, its antigen is unknown.

The specimen sequenced was PBMCs. This chain connects TRBV11-3 to TRBJ2-2, with D maybe TRBD1 (6 bases). This clonotype was sampled from a man between 40 and 49 years old in good health and CMV-seropositive. DNA of the CDR3: TGTGCCAGCAGCTACAGGGCTTACACCGGGGAGCTGTTTTTT. Translating gives CASSYRAYTGELFF.